A single sample is the source of the 24 T cell receptor beta chains below, sequenced in a study of CD8+ T cells in alopecia areata. The treatment: oral pan-JAK inhibitor, 5-10 mg twice daily. RNA was isolated and reverse transcribed to cDNA, the sequencing template. Method: immunoSEQ multiplex PCR; TCRdb's copy keeps in-frame clones and lacks some. The sample lists a few hundred thousand clones; roughly 66% were seen once. The sequences come from CD4+ T cells sorted from blood, collected between weeks 43 and 45, from a patient treated with tofacitinib. The receptor set was obtained from a human donor with alopecia areata.

This clone was seen a handful of times. The chain couples TRBV7-2 to TRBJ2-1; D unresolved. Germline V gives CDR1 SGHTA, CDR2 FQGNSA. Trimming cost V 5 bases and J 1 base, with 6 bases left between them. This CDR3 comprises 13 residues. The CDR3 nucleotides are TGTGCCAGCAGCCCCCCGTCCTACAATGAGCAGTTCTTC. Translation: CASSPPSYNEQFF.

CDR3 DNA sequence: TGCAGCGTTGAAGATCGGTCAGGGGGCACCGGGGAGCTGTTTTTT. Its protein product is CSVEDRSGGTGELFF. The gene calls are TRBV29-1 and TRBJ2-2, with 7 bases lining up with TRBD1. J gave up 4 bases and V 0 bases, and 5 bases lay outside the gene matches. Germline V gene data show CDR1 as SQVTM and CDR2 as ANQGSEA. There are 15 residues in the CDR3.

The V call is TRBV2, the J call TRBJ1-3; no reliable D call. The CDR3 extends over 15 amino acids. Germline V lookup: CDR1 SNHLY, CDR2 FYNNEI. Trimming shortened V by 3 bases and J by 0 bases, and 9 bases separated the two germline ends. The CDR3 DNA is TGTGCCAGCAGTGACCCAGGCCGCTCTGGAAACACCATATATTTT. This encodes CASSDPGRSGNTIYF. The variable domain in full, with the rest retrieved from reference TRBV2 and TRBJ1-3, is EPEVTQTPSHQVTQMGQEVILRCVPISNHLYFYWYRQILGQKVEFLVSFYNNEISEKSEIFDDQFSVERPDGSNFTLKIRSTKLEDSAMYFCASSDPGRSGNTIYFGEGSWLTVV.

The chain joins TRBV25-1 to TRBJ2-3; D ambiguous. The V end was cut by 2 bases, the J end by 6 bases, with 12 bases between. This CDR3 is built from 14 residues. Germline V lookup: CDR1 MGHDK, CDR2 SYGVNS. CDR3 coding DNA: TGTGCCAGCAGTGAACTCGACATTCTGGATACGCAGTATTTT. Protein: CASSELDILDTQYF.

The chain carries TRBV2 and TRBJ2-3; D unclear. V dropped 3 bases and J dropped 1 base, with 11 bases sitting between them. This CDR3 spans 15 amino acids. CDR1 and CDR2 from the germline V gene are SNHLY and FYNNEI. The chain's CDR3 is CASSDKLGGTDTQYF. The CDR3, as DNA: TGTGCCAGCAGTGATAAGCTTGGTGGCACAGATACGCAGTATTTT.

The J gene is TRBJ1-5, the V gene TRBV4-3; D is possibly TRBD1 (5 bases). Germline V gene lookup returns CDR1 LGHNA and CDR2 YSLEER. The V and J ends lost 4 bases and 0 bases respectively, with 10 bases between them. The CDR3 covers 15 residues. The CDR3 protein is CASSPGWNSNQPQHF. CDR3 nucleotides: TGCGCCAGCAGCCCAGGGTGGAATAGCAATCAGCCCCAGCATTTT.

The V and J genes are TRBV6-5 and TRBJ2-6; D perhaps matches TRBD1 (6 bases). Per the germline V gene, CDR1 is MNHEY and CDR2 is SVGAGI. CDR3 size: 15 residues. The V gene lost 6 bases and the J gene lost 2 bases, with 11 bases spanning the gap. CDR3 DNA: TGTGCCAGCAGCTTGACAGGTCCTGGGGCCAACGTCCTGACTTTC. It specifies CASSLTGPGANVLTF.

Regarding this clone: This specimen includes other DNA sequences encoding the same CDR3. The chain has TRBV30 and TRBJ1-1, with 8 bases aligning to TRBD1. Germline loops: CDR1 GTSNPN, CDR2 SVGIG (reference sequence). The junction had 5 bases not matched to a gene; V was cut back by 4 bases and J by 1 base. The CDR3 contains 14 residues. CDR3 sequence: CAWNLGQGNTEAFF. The CDR3 DNA reads as TGTGCCTGGAACCTAGGACAGGGGAACACTGAAGCTTTCTTT.

This clone was seen only once. The chain carries TRBV30 and TRBJ2-3; 10 positions agree with TRBD2. Germline values: CDR1 GTSNPN, CDR2 SVGIG (reference sequence). V was clipped by 0 bases and J by 8 bases; unmatched bases: 11. CDR3 length equals 16 residues. CDR3: CAWSVSASGGGGTQYF. Here the CDR3 DNA reads TGTGCCTGGAGTGTATCCGCTAGCGGGGGAGGAGGTACGCAGTATTTT.

The genes are TRBV7-2 and TRBJ2-7, with TRBD1 matching over 9 bases. The trim removed 4 bases at V and 1 base at J, leaving 5 bases unmatched. CDR1 SGHTA and CDR2 FQGNSA come from the germline V gene. This CDR3 comprises 15 residues. In nucleotides, the CDR3 is TGTGCCAGCAGCTCCCGAGGGACAGGGTCCTACGAGCAGTACTTC. It encodes CASSSRGTGSYEQYF.

The chain is built from TRBV30 and TRBJ2-7, with D maybe TRBD2 (6 bases). The CDR3 has 13 amino acids. V lost 6 bases to trimming and J lost 4 bases, with 16 bases between them. Germline V gene lookup returns CDR1 GTSNPN and CDR2 SVGIG (reference sequence). CDR3 protein: CACGTEVGYEQYF. In nucleotides, the CDR3 is TGTGCCTGCGGGACTGAGGTGGGGTACGAGCAGTACTTC.

J is TRBJ1-1 and V is TRBV4-1, with 7 bases that match TRBD1. CDR1 MGHRA and CDR2 YSYEKL come from the germline V gene. The CDR3 has 14 residues. With 4 bases clipped from V and 1 base from J, the junction kept 3 bases outside the gene matches. CDR3 protein: CASSPGQRNTEAFF. The CDR3 nucleotides are TGCGCCAGCAGCCCGGGACAGAGGAACACTGAAGCTTTCTTT.

This clone was picked up one time. The chain couples TRBV9 to TRBJ1-2; possibly TRBD1 for D (6 bases). Germline lookup yields CDR1 SGDLS and CDR2 YYNGEE. The CDR3 has 13 amino acids. V lost 1 base, J lost 8 bases, and 12 bases lay in between. CDR3 sequence (DNA): TGTGCCAGCAGCGTACCGGGGGGCGGAGGCTACACCTTC. It encodes CASSVPGGGGYTF.

The gene calls are TRBV9 and TRBJ2-7; TRBD1 agrees at 8 bases. This CDR3 has 13 amino acids. Germline V lookup: CDR1 SGDLS, CDR2 YYNGEE. J lost 3 bases, V lost 5 bases, and 4 bases had no gene match. As DNA, the CDR3 is TGTGCCAGCAGTGGGACAGGAGGCTACGAGCAGTACTTC. This sequence encodes CASSGTGGYEQYF.

The chain uses TRBV27 and TRBJ2-1; no definite D call. This CDR3 contains 17 residues. Trimming stripped 4 bases from V and 0 bases from J, with 16 bases between. Germline V gives CDR1 MNHEY, CDR2 SMNVEV (reference sequence). Here the CDR3 reads CASSSLLRGSSYNEQFF. CDR3 bases: TGTGCCAGCAGTTCCCTTCTCCGCGGAAGCTCCTACAATGAGCAGTTCTTC.

This chain links TRBV6-5 with TRBJ1-1; no reliable D call. V dropped 5 bases and J dropped 3 bases, with 10 bases sitting between them. The CDR3 is made up of 13 amino acids. CDR1 is MNHEY and CDR2 is SVGAGI in the germline V gene. CDR3 protein: CASSPPTHTEAFF. CDR3 sequence (DNA): TGTGCCAGCAGTCCCCCCACTCACACTGAAGCTTTCTTT.

The rearrangement links TRBV7-2 to TRBJ2-7, with a weak D call TRBD1 (5 bases). The CDR3 runs 13 residues. Trimming removed 8 bases at V and 4 bases at J, with 15 bases between. The germline CDR1 and CDR2 sequences are SGHTA and FQGNSA. Written as DNA, the CDR3 is TGTGCCAGCGGGGTTCACCAGGGTTACGAGCAGTACTTC. Translated, it gives CASGVHQGYEQYF.

The table lists this clone with a few counts. CDR3 nucleotides: TGTGCCAGCACATCGGACAGGGCGTTTGATTCACCCCTCCACTTT. Translating gives CASTSDRAFDSPLHF. V and J are TRBV2 and TRBJ1-6, with 8 bases fitting TRBD1. From germline, CDR1 is SNHLY and CDR2 FYNNEI. V was pared by 7 bases and J by 8 bases, with 10 bases of the junction left unmatched. The CDR3 extends over 15 amino acids.

The chain carries TRBV7-9 and TRBJ1-1; D may be TRBD1 (6 bases). V was cut by 5 bases and J by 1 base, with 20 bases left in between. The CDR3 sequence is 17 residues long. Germline-derived CDR1 and CDR2 are SEHNR and FQNEAQ (reference sequence). CDR3 DNA sequence: TGTGCCAGCAGCCGCAAGGGGGTGACAGGTCAGAACACTGAAGCTTTCTTT. This gives the protein CASSRKGVTGQNTEAFF.

V and J are TRBV6-6 and TRBJ1-6; no definite D call. Germline V lookup: CDR1 MNHNY, CDR2 SVGAGI (reference sequence). The CDR3 has 15 residues. V was cut by 4 bases and J by 7 bases, with 14 bases left in between. The DNA of the CDR3 is TGTGCCAGCAGTTCCCGTGGGGTGGGCAATTCACCCCTCCACTTT. It translates to CASSSRGVGNSPLHF.

The J gene is TRBJ2-1, the V gene TRBV4-3, with a weak D call TRBD1 (6 bases). The CDR3 runs to 13 residues. Germline assignment: CDR1 LGHNA and CDR2 YSLEER. Trimming cost V 2 bases and J 8 bases, with 10 bases left between them. The CDR3, as DNA: TGCGCCAGCAGCCAACTCAGGGGCTATGAGCAGTTCTTC. Its protein is CASSQLRGYEQFF.

The J gene is TRBJ1-5, the V gene TRBV4-1; the D gene is possibly TRBD1 (5 bases). The germline CDR1 and CDR2 sequences are MGHRA and YSYEKL. The germline V and J ends were trimmed by 3 bases and 7 bases, with 13 bases remaining between them. This CDR3 spans 14 amino acids. The CDR3 sequence: CASSHEYGGQPQHF. Here the CDR3 DNA reads TGCGCCAGCAGCCATGAGTATGGGGGACAGCCCCAGCATTTT.

There are a few counts of this clone. This chain links TRBV11-3 with TRBJ1-4; D ambiguous. There are 12 residues in the CDR3. Germline V gene data show CDR1 as SGHNT and CDR2 as YENEEA. Trimming took off 5 bases at V and 8 bases at J, with 9 bases between the two ends. The CDR3 loop is CASSPRGEKLFF. The CDR3, as DNA: TGTGCCAGCAGCCCGAGAGGGGAAAAACTGTTTTTT.

The chain employs TRBV10-3 and TRBJ1-5; D call uncertain. V was cut by 3 bases and J by 1 base, with 10 bases left in between. The CDR3 extends over 15 amino acids. The germline CDR1 and CDR2 sequences are ENHRY and SYGVKD. This chain's CDR3 is CAISDPRASNQPQHF. CDR3 bases: TGTGCCATCAGTGACCCAAGGGCCAGCAATCAGCCCCAGCATTTT.